The clone carrying this T cell receptor (beta chain) has only one observation. The data are from a study of blood T cell repertoires in COVID-19. At the level of the study: Donors in the United States, Italy and Spain gave samples during acute or convalescent COVID-19. In each case, the material was cDNA or gDNA derived from T cells, B-cell-depleted T cells, or PBMCs.

As processed by the authors: Estimated nucleated cell counts came from reference gene primer amplification. This table comes from immunoSEQ multiplex PCR, and its TCRdb copy is limited to in-frame clones, with some not included. The V and J calls and clone size come from that table; D and trimming were worked out from the DNA. Here the sample spans some 350,000 clones, roughly 86% being singletons. Per germline, CDR1 LNHDA and CDR2 SQIVND (reference sequence). J gave up 0 bases and V 7 bases, and 9 bases lay outside the gene matches. The CDR3 is made up of 16 amino acids. Input material: peripheral blood. The receptor's source is a human donor in a cohort sampled during active COVID-19. The chain has TRBV19 and TRBJ1-3, with 7 bases matching TRBD1. DNA of the CDR3: TGTGCCAGTACCAATCCGGGACAGAGCTCTGGAAACACCATATATTTT. Translation gives CASTNPGQSSGNTIYF.